In this sample, the clone carrying this T cell receptor (beta chain) turned up a few times. Its antigen is unidentified. Using its own MiXCR run on the reads, TCRdb lists one record per CDR3 protein. The table shows approximately 500,000 distinct CDR3 sequences, with roughly 10% occurring only once. The sample belongs to a study of T cell repertoires in cytomegalovirus infection. About the study: Indications came from public TCR beta signatures; they pointed to CMV infection and to a matching HLA type. Study-wide results and limits: Cumulative public TCR beta family frequency identified CMV carriers with the relevant HLA. The ex vivo response was dominated by HLA-C-restricted CMV-specific TCR beta clonotypes.

The germline V and J ends were trimmed by 3 bases and 0 bases, with 13 bases remaining between them. Germline loops: CDR1 SGDLS, CDR2 YYNGEE. There are 16 residues in the CDR3. The TCR comes from a human donor in good health (CMV status not recorded). Some clones in this sample may be carry-over from other donors' samples. The V gene is TRBV9, the J gene TRBJ2-4; possibly TRBD1 or TRBD2 for D (5 bases each). Sequences were obtained from PBMCs. The CDR3 coding sequence is TGTGCCAGCAGCGACACCGGGACCTCAGCCAAAAACATTCAGTACTTC. This codes for CASSDTGTSAKNIQYF.